These 25 T cell receptor beta chains were sequenced from one sample in a study of OX40 agonist ivuxolimab in advanced cancers. Method: immunoSEQ multiplex PCR; TCRdb's copy keeps in-frame clones and lacks some. The sample lists some 54,000 clones; around 85% were seen once. This specimen consisted of CD4+ or CD8+ T cells sorted from blood, obtained in a trial of the OX40 agonist ivuxolimab. The receptors were sampled from an adult with an advanced solid tumor such as melanoma, head and neck, liver or kidney cancer.

Written as DNA, the CDR3 is TGTGCCAGCAGTTACATCCCCGTTCCCTCGCCCCAGCATTTT. It specifies CASSYIPVPSPQHF. The genes are TRBV28 and TRBJ1-5; no clear D. The CDR3 runs 14 residues. Germline CDR1 and CDR2: MDHEN and SYDVKM. Deletions cut 4 bases from V and 9 bases from J, with 16 bases between.

A remark on this clone: The germline gene is not matched at one end of the junction; a read error may be the cause. The gene calls are TRBV5-3 and TRBJ1-1; weak D call: TRBD1 (5 bases). TRBV5-3 is filed as an ORF, its function uncertain. This CDR3 region has 15 residues. The CDR3 reads CASSLGGTENTEAFF. Here the CDR3 DNA reads TGTGCCAGCAGCTTAGGCGGGACGGAGAACACTGAAGCTTTCTTT.

The V and J genes are TRBV9 and TRBJ1-2; possible D gene TRBD1, 6 bases. Looked up from germline, CDR1 is SGDLS and CDR2 is YYNGEE. V dropped 3 bases and J dropped 5 bases, with 17 bases sitting between them. The CDR3 contains 15 residues. The CDR3 region is CASSAILTGTYGYTF. In nucleotides, the CDR3 is TGTGCCAGCAGCGCAATTTTGACAGGTACTTATGGCTACACCTTC.

The chain carries TRBV6-5 and TRBJ1-5; tentative D call: TRBD1 (5 bases). V was cut by 0 bases and J by 6 bases, with 9 bases left in between. This CDR3 is 14 amino acids long. In germline, CDR1 is MNHEY, CDR2 SVGAGI. CDR3 amino acids: CASSYSSGGQPQHF. The CDR3 nucleotides read TGTGCCAGCAGTTACTCGTCGGGGGGTCAGCCCCAGCATTTT.

The rearrangement links TRBV6-1 to TRBJ2-7; D not certain. Trimming removed 9 bases from V and 2 bases from J, with 5 bases in between. The CDR3 is 10 residues long. Germline V gene data show CDR1 as MNHNS and CDR2 as SASEGT. The CDR3 protein is CASLPYEQYF. In nucleotides, the CDR3 is TGTGCCAGTCTTCCCTACGAGCAGTACTTC.

V and J are TRBV6-6 and TRBJ2-7, with TRBD2 matching 9 bases. The CDR3 length is 16 residues. Germline V gene lookup returns CDR1 MNHNY and CDR2 SVGAGI (reference sequence). Trimming at V came to 8 bases and at J to 3 bases, leaving 14 bases not matched to a gene. The CDR3 loop reads CASAPWGRGGVYEQYF. The DNA for the CDR3 is TGTGCCAGCGCACCCTGGGGGCGGGGGGGCGTCTACGAGCAGTACTTC.

The chain has TRBV2 and TRBJ2-3, with 9 bases fitting TRBD2. The CDR3 is 14 residues long. Germline CDR1 SNHLY, CDR2 FYNNEI. V gave up 10 bases and J gave up 1 base; unmatched junction bases: 6. Written as DNA, the CDR3 is TGTGCCAACGGCGGGGGGGCTGGCACAGATACGCAGTATTTT. Protein product: CANGGGAGTDTQYF.

The chain combines TRBV5-6 with TRBJ2-6; TRBD2 matches 7 bases. The ends lost 4 bases at V and 3 bases at J; junction bases unmatched: 13. The length of the CDR3 is 18 residues. Germline CDR1 SGHDT, CDR2 YYEEEE. The CDR3 DNA reads TGTGCCAGCAGCCTACCCAGAGGCAGGGAGGGTGGGGCCAACGTCCTGACTTTC. Residues: CASSLPRGREGGANVLTF.

This sequence joins TRBV14 and TRBJ2-2, with unresolved D. The CDR3 sequence is 16 residues long. Trimming removed 0 bases from V and 2 bases from J, with 10 bases in between. Germline CDR1 reads SGHDN; CDR2 reads FVKESK. The CDR3 sequence is CASSQEDQINTGELFF. The CDR3 DNA sequence: TGTGCCAGCAGCCAAGAGGACCAAATAAACACCGGGGAGCTGTTTTTT.

The chain employs TRBV5-4 and TRBJ2-2; D is perhaps TRBD1 (5 bases). This CDR3 spans 16 amino acids. Per the germline V gene, CDR1 is SGHNT and CDR2 is YYREEE (reference sequence). The ends were cut back, 3 bases at V and 2 bases at J, with 14 bases in the middle. Here the CDR3 DNA reads TGTGCCAGCAGCTCCACCCGACAGAGAAACACCGGGGAGCTGTTTTTT. It yields the protein CASSSTRQRNTGELFF.

V usage is TRBV9 and J usage is TRBJ2-3; 8 nucleotides agree with TRBD2. J was trimmed by 6 bases and V by 0 bases; bases with no gene match: 6. This CDR3 is built from 15 residues. The germline gives CDR1 SGDLS, CDR2 YYNGEE. In nucleotides, the CDR3 is TGTGCCAGCAGCGTAGCCGGGGGGGCATGGGATACGCAGTATTTT. This sequence encodes CASSVAGGAWDTQYF.

The rearrangement uses TRBV18 and TRBJ2-1; D is possibly TRBD1 (5 bases). This CDR3 comprises 14 residues. CDR1 and CDR2 from the germline V gene are KGHSH and LQKENI. The V gene lost 2 bases and the J gene lost 5 bases, with 10 bases spanning the gap. The CDR3 here is CASSPGASHNEQFF. The CDR3 DNA is TGTGCCAGCTCACCAGGGGCGTCCCACAATGAGCAGTTCTTC.

This rearrangement joins TRBV12-5 to TRBJ1-1; D is undetermined. Trimming left V 0 bases short and J 1 base short, with 15 bases between. The CDR3 sequence is 17 residues long. Germline V gene lookup returns CDR1 LGHNT and CDR2 FRNRAP. The CDR3 here is CASGLVLRRHQNTEAFF. In nucleotides, the CDR3 is TGTGCTAGTGGTTTGGTACTTAGGAGACACCAGAACACTGAAGCTTTCTTT. The complete variable domain, with remaining parts taken from reference TRBV12-5 and TRBJ1-1, reads DARVTQTPRHKVTEMGQEVTMRCQPILGHNTVFWYRQTMMQGLELLAYFRNRAPLDDSGMPKDRFSAEMPDATLATLKIQPSEPRDSAVYFCASGLVLRRHQNTEAFFGQGTRLTVV.

This clone was seen more than once but under ten times. The chain combines TRBV19 with TRBJ1-5; D possibly corresponds to TRBD1 (5 bases). V lost 7 bases, J lost 4 bases, and 14 bases lay in between. In germline, CDR1 is LNHDA, CDR2 SQIVND (reference sequence). The CDR3 has 14 amino acids. Here the CDR3 reads CASTSGGWNQPQHF. The CDR3 DNA sequence: TGTGCCAGTACCTCGGGGGGGTGGAATCAGCCCCAGCATTTT. Looking up the rest from reference TRBV19 and TRBJ1-5 gives the full variable domain: DGGITQSPKYLFRKEGQNVTLSCEQNLNHDAMYWYRQDPGQGLRLIYYSQIVNDFQKGDIAEGYSVSREKKESFPLTVTSAQKNPTAFYLCASTSGGWNQPQHFGDGTRLSIL.

The gene calls are TRBV19 and TRBJ2-5; 10 nucleotides agree with TRBD1. This CDR3 is 16 amino acids long. After removal of 3 bases from V and 3 bases from J, the junction contained 7 bases not matched to a gene. Germline V lookup: CDR1 LNHDA, CDR2 SQIVND (reference sequence). The DNA for the CDR3 is TGTGCCAGTAGTATGGGAGGACAGGGGGGAGAAGAGACCCAGTACTTC. It translates to CASSMGGQGGEETQYF.

This clone appeared once. The J gene is TRBJ1-1, the V gene TRBV18; D gene ambiguous. Trimming took off 2 bases at V and 0 bases at J, with 13 bases between the two ends. The CDR3 sequence is 16 residues long. The germline CDR1 and CDR2 sequences are KGHSH and LQKENI. The CDR3 loop reads CASSPTAYELNTEAFF. The CDR3 region has the DNA TGTGCCAGCTCACCAACGGCATATGAATTGAACACTGAAGCTTTCTTT.

The V gene is TRBV6-6, the J gene TRBJ1-2; 7 bases match TRBD1. V lost 5 bases, J lost 5 bases, and 8 bases stayed unmatched. There are 14 residues in the CDR3. CDR1 and CDR2 (germline): MNHNY, SVGAGI (reference sequence). The CDR3, as DNA: TGTGCCAGCAGTCCCCGACAGGGTCAATATGGCTACACCTTC. This codes for CASSPRQGQYGYTF.

V usage is TRBV5-4 and J usage is TRBJ2-5, with 7 positions matching TRBD1. The CDR3 length is 13 residues. Trimming cost V 2 bases and J 6 bases; bases outside gene matches: 4. The V gene's germline CDR1 is SGHNT and CDR2 YYREEE (reference sequence). CDR3 DNA sequence: TGTGCCAGCAGCTTTCAGGGGGACAAGACCCAGTACTTC. As protein: CASSFQGDKTQYF.

The V call is TRBV2, the J call TRBJ1-1, with TRBD1 as a possible D gene (5 bases). The CDR3 covers 17 residues. Trimming took off 0 bases at V and 1 base at J, with 15 bases between the two ends. CDR1 and CDR2 (germline): SNHLY, FYNNEI. This CDR3 is CASSEALRGRKNTEAFF. CDR3 nucleotides: TGTGCCAGCAGTGAAGCGCTTCGGGGCAGGAAGAACACTGAAGCTTTCTTT.

The count of this clone is one. The genes are TRBV6-6 and TRBJ2-5; tentatively, D is TRBD1 (6 bases). The CDR3 is made up of 15 amino acids. Trimming stripped 0 bases from V and 5 bases from J, with 13 bases between. Germline CDR1 MNHNY, CDR2 SVGAGI (reference sequence). As DNA, the CDR3 is TGTGCCAGCAGTTACTCGAGTGGGGGCATTGAGACCCAGTACTTC. It specifies CASSYSSGGIETQYF.

This chain connects TRBV4-2 to TRBJ2-7; 12 bases are shared with TRBD2. Germline CDR1 is LGHNA and CDR2 is YNFKEQ. This CDR3 contains 15 residues. V gave up 4 bases and J gave up 7 bases; unmatched junction bases: 8. CDR3: CASSPSSGGAREQYF. As DNA, the CDR3 is TGTGCCAGCAGCCCCTCTAGCGGGGGGGCAAGGGAGCAGTACTTC.

Only one count was recorded for this clone. The CDR3 region is CASSSRDRGTDTQYF. CDR3 DNA: TGTGCCAGCAGCTCACGGGACAGGGGCACAGATACGCAGTATTTT. The V call is TRBV7-9, the J call TRBJ2-3; TRBD1 aligns across 9 bases. Per the germline V gene, CDR1 is SEHNR and CDR2 is FQNEAQ (reference sequence). With V trimmed by 4 bases and J by 1 base, 3 bases remained unmatched. The CDR3 runs to 15 residues.

The chain couples TRBV6-1 to TRBJ1-5; 9 nucleotides line up with TRBD1. CDR1 is MNHNS and CDR2 is SASEGT in the germline V gene. J lost 0 bases, V lost 7 bases, and 4 bases had no gene match. This CDR3 comprises 15 residues. The CDR3 region has the DNA TGTGCCAGCACCCGGACAGGGGCTAGCAATCAGCCCCAGCATTTT. Its translation is CASTRTGASNQPQHF.

This clone appeared a single time. The chain is built from TRBV29-1 and TRBJ2-2; D possibly corresponds to TRBD2 (6 bases). V was pared by 7 bases and J by 4 bases, with 10 bases between. The CDR3 is made up of 12 amino acids. Germline V gene lookup returns CDR1 SQVTM and CDR2 ANQGSEA. CDR3 residues: CSGREATGELFF. DNA for the CDR3: TGCAGCGGCAGGGAGGCCACCGGGGAGCTGTTTTTT.

The rearrangement joins TRBV18 to TRBJ2-1; 10 nucleotides match TRBD2. The CDR3 extends over 22 amino acids. Germline loops: CDR1 KGHSH, CDR2 LQKENI. Unmatched junction bases numbered 30, after V lost 3 bases and J lost 10 bases. CDR3 bases: TGTGCCAGCTCACCGGTAGGTAGCCCGGGACACCCGGGACTAGCGACGAGTTGGGAGCAGTTCTTC. Protein sequence: CASSPVGSPGHPGLATSWEQFF.